This T cell receptor beta chain was recovered during a study of blood T cell repertoires in COVID-19. About the study: PBMCs, B-cell-depleted T cells, or T cells were the source of the cDNA or gDNA that made up the material.

Participant-reported clinical history was the basis for cohort assignment. Two negative PCRs, clearance, or symptom resolution had been documented for recovered Cohort 3 donors. Per the study methods: Amplification from reference gene primers served as the basis for estimated nucleated cell counts. Clones were sequenced by immunoSEQ multiplex PCR, and TCRdb holds only the in-frame ones, with some missing. The V and J calls and clone size were taken over from that table, and D and trimming were inferred from the DNA. This table has roughly 320,000 clones, about nine tenths appearing once. Germline V gene sequence: CDR1 LNHDA, CDR2 SQIVND (reference sequence). V lost 9 bases and J lost 2, with 8 bases in between. The CDR3 runs 13 residues.

V and J are TRBV19 and TRBJ2-6; D might be TRBD2 (5 bases). This TCR was sampled from a man aged 30 to 39 who had recovered from COVID-19. Sequencing input: PBMCs or T cells enriched from blood (not recorded which). CDR3 DNA sequence: TGTGCCAGCGGACTTCCTGGGGCCAACGTCCTGACTTTC. It translates to CASGLPGANVLTF.